The TCR beta chain under discussion was sequenced for a study of T cell repertoires in cytomegalovirus infection. Study-wide background: Well-studied HLA-B-restricted epitopes and recently identified HLA-C-restricted epitopes of CMV were both used in the study. Indicated by public TCR beta signatures were CMV infection and matching HLA type. General study results and limits: HLA-C-restricted CMV clonotypes gave the most frequent clonotype in two of eight donors.

Worth noting for this clonotype: As yet, its antigen is unknown.

One entry per CDR3 protein, called by TCRdb with MiXCR from the reads. Among 110,000 to 150,000 distinct CDR3 sequences listed, 32% were seen once. V lost 5 bases to trimming and J lost 0 bases, with 5 bases between them. This CDR3 has 12 residues. Germline V gene data show CDR1 as SEHNR and CDR2 as FQNEAQ (reference sequence). The V call is TRBV7-9, the J call TRBJ2-7; the D is unclear. Specimen: CD8+ T cells from cultured PBMCs, collected from culture after CMV antigen stimulation. This receptor was taken from a human donor in good health (CMV status not recorded). Some clones in this sample may be carry-over from other donors' samples. The CDR3 reads CASSNSSYEQYF. The CDR3 bases are TGTGCCAGCAGCAATAGCTCCTACGAGCAGTACTTC.